This TCR beta chain was sequenced during a study of blood T cell repertoires in COVID-19 (TCRdb year 2020). Regarding the complete study: Samples from collaborators originated in the United States, Italy and Spain and spanned both the acute and convalescent phases of COVID-19. The material from the prospective study consisted of cDNA or gDNA derived from T cells, B-cell-depleted T cells, or PBMCs. The dataset comprised deeply sampled blood TCRbeta repertoires from subjects exposed to, actively infected with, or recovered from COVID-19. A freely available public database, intended as a resource for researchers studying the immune response to SARS-CoV-2, is where the repertoires were released. The samples were drawn from the first 160 participants of the ongoing ImmuneRACE study and from over 950 subjects provided by 6 global collaborators. Sample metadata almost always included a de-identified subject ID, COVID-19 status, age in years and sex. Where HLA class I and class II types were available, the types were taken from metadata supplied by the sample provider, not from assay-based typing. Summary of the overall study and its limitations: How much clinical and demographic metadata was included differed by source and by participant, and the metadata was provided uncurated.

TCRbeta CDR3 regions were amplified from genomic DNA using the immunoSEQ Assay, a bias-controlled multiplex PCR. As for the original processing: Within the assay, amplification of reference gene primers was used to estimate how many nucleated cells each sample contained. Sequence reads were collapsed and filtered to measure the absolute abundance of every unique TCRbeta CDR3 rearrangement. Productive Simpson clonality was computed per sample as the square root of Simpson's diversity index over productive rearrangements. As stored in TCRdb, this immuneACCESS dataset retains in-frame rearrangements with V and J assigned. A fraction of the clones does not appear; measured against another copy, unresolved V genes explain less than half of the discrepancy, and the remainder lacks a known reason. V, J and clone size were drawn from that table, and D and trimming were deduced from the DNA. This sample lists 45,000 to 65,000 clones; about 89% were detected once. The ten largest clones take up 25% to 35% of the sample.

CDR1 and CDR2 were assigned from the germline V gene (reference sequence) as PRHDT and FYEKMQ. Spanning cysteine to phenylalanine, the CDR3 consists of 19 amino acids. Only the CDR3 part of the read is kept: 57 bases, read in frame from the first base. After removal of 0 bases from V and 2 bases from J, the junction retains 14 bases not matched to a gene. The collaborating institutions used their own protocols to collect whole blood in K2EDTA tubes. For TCRbeta analysis, collaborators shipped samples in one of three forms: frozen whole blood, isolated PBMCs, or DNA extracted from either of those sample types. As to this clone: Its specific antigen is unknown. No base-level quality is on record; no much larger clone is a single base apart.

The chain is encoded by TRBV13 joined to TRBJ2-5, with 8 middle bases fitting TRBD1. The receptor was isolated from a human donor in a cohort sampled during active COVID-19. The sequencing sample was made of peripheral blood. The base sequence is TGTGCCAGCAGCTTAGGCAGGGGGCAAGGCCGGGGCACACAAGAGACCCAGTACTTC. This sequence encodes CASSLGRGQGRGTQETQYF.